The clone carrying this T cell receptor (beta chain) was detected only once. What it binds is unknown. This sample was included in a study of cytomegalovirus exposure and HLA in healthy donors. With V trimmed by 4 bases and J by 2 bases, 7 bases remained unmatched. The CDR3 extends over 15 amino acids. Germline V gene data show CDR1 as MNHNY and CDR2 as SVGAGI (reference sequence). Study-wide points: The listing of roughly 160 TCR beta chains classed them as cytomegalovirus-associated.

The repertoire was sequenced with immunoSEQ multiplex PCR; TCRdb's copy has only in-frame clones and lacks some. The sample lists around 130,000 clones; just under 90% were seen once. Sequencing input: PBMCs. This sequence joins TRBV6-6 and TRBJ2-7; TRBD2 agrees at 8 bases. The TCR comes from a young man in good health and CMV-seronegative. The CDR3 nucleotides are TGTGCCAGCAGTTCCCGTACTAGCGGAACCTACGAGCAGTACTTC. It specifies CASSSRTSGTYEQYF.